These 25 T cell receptor beta chains were all obtained from the same sample, sequenced in a study of T and B cells in COVID-19 patients. TRB rearrangements were amplified by multiplex PCR with BIOMED2 TRB-A/B primers. MiXCR was run by TCRdb on the multiplex PCR reads, yielding one entry per CDR3 protein. The data hold about 5,100 distinct CDR3 sequences, with roughly a quarter observed a single time. Each TRB amplification used about 220-500 ng of genomic DNA from blood. The sequencing input was blood. The receptors were sampled from a human donor with active COVID-19.

The J gene is TRBJ1-6, the V gene TRBV6-2 or TRBV6-3; tentative D call: TRBD1 (5 bases). Per germline, CDR1 MNHEY and CDR2 SVGEGT. V was shortened by 0 bases and J by 4 bases, with 7 bases between the two germline ends. The CDR3 totals 15 residues. CDR3 DNA sequence: TGTGCCAGCAGTTACTCCAGGGAATATAATTCACCCCTCCACTTT. This sequence encodes CASSYSREYNSPLHF.

The gene calls are TRBV7-2 and TRBJ2-5; TRBD1 agrees at 7 bases. CDR3 length equals 15 residues. Germline CDR1 reads SGHTA; CDR2 reads FQGNSA. V dropped 6 bases and J dropped 4; count of bases not matched to a gene: 11. The CDR3 nucleotides read TGTGCCAGCAGGGTTTTGACAGGGTTGGGAGAGACCCAGTACTTC. As protein: CASRVLTGLGETQYF.

This clonotype was seen a handful of times. The chain couples TRBV7-2 to TRBJ2-3, with D perhaps given as TRBD1 or TRBD2 (5 bases each). The CDR3 runs to 14 residues. V lost 4 bases and J 2 bases, leaving 10 bases between the germline ends. Germline V gives CDR1 SGHTA, CDR2 FQGNSA. This CDR3 reads CASSSPGTTDTQYF. In nucleotides, the CDR3 is TGTGCCAGCAGCTCCCCTGGGACCACAGATACGCAGTATTTT.

This clonotype is judged medium-sized. This chain uses TRBV5-4 with TRBJ2-7; D might be TRBD1 (6 bases). Trimming left V 3 bases short and J 4 bases short, with 20 bases between. The CDR3 is made up of 16 amino acids. CDR1 SGHNT and CDR2 YYREEE come from the germline V gene (reference sequence). The CDR3 here is CASSSRRQALTYEQYF. The CDR3 nucleotides are TGTGCCAGCAGCTCCCGCCGACAGGCCCTAACTTACGAGCAGTACTTC.

The V gene is TRBV19, the J gene TRBJ2-6; 9 bases are a match to TRBD1. CDR1 is LNHDA and CDR2 is SQIVND in the germline V gene (reference sequence). The V segment lost 7 bases and the J segment 1 base; nucleotides outside the gene matches: 8. CDR3 size: 17 residues. CDR3 nucleotides: TGTGCCAGTACACGGGACAGGGTTAAGTCTGGGGCCAACGTCCTGACTTTC. As protein: CASTRDRVKSGANVLTF.

This clonotype was observed a single time. The chain recombines TRBV6-2 or TRBV6-3 with TRBJ2-2; tentatively, D is TRBD1 (5 bases). V was trimmed by 5 bases and J by 6 bases, leaving 7 bases between them. The germline V gene has CDR1 MNHEY and CDR2 SVGEGT. CDR3 length: 12 residues. This CDR3 is CASSEGAGELFF. The CDR3 DNA sequence: TGTGCCAGCAGTGAAGGGGCCGGGGAGCTGTTTTTT.

The rearrangement links TRBV15 to TRBJ2-3; D is uncertain. The germline gives CDR1 LNHNV, CDR2 YYDKDF (reference sequence). V gave up 3 bases and J gave up 3 bases, with 19 bases separating them. The CDR3 covers 17 residues. CDR3 region: CATSRDPADRVTDTQYF. In DNA form, the CDR3 reads TGTGCCACCAGCAGGGACCCCGCGGATAGGGTTACAGATACGCAGTATTTT.

This clonotype is medium-sized (0.01 to 0.1%) by share. V is TRBV6-5 and J is TRBJ2-6, with 7 bases identical to TRBD1. Per the germline V gene, CDR1 is MNHEY and CDR2 is SVGAGI. V shed 0 bases and J 4 bases; nucleotides not matched to a gene: 9. CDR3 length equals 18 residues. CDR3 amino acids: CASSYSGGANPGANVLTF. The CDR3 coding sequence is TGTGCCAGCAGTTACTCAGGGGGCGCGAACCCCGGGGCCAACGTCCTGACTTTC.

The CDR3 bases are TGTGCCAGCAGCTTGGTGGGGGCTGCCACCATATATTTT. Translating it yields CASSLVGAATIYF. The chain combines TRBV5-6 with TRBJ1-3; D is perhaps TRBD1 (6 bases). Germline values: CDR1 SGHDT, CDR2 YYEEEE. This CDR3 region has 13 residues. V was pared by 0 bases and J by 9 bases, with 10 bases between.

This clonotype is medium-sized (0.01 to 0.1%) by share. This rearrangement joins TRBV18 to TRBJ2-5, with D tentatively TRBD1 (5 bases). The CDR3 runs to 13 residues. Germline values: CDR1 KGHSH, CDR2 LQKENI. V was clipped by 3 bases and J by 2 bases, with 7 bases between them. The CDR3 spells CASSPGRQETQYF. The CDR3 DNA follows: TGTGCCAGCTCACCGGGGCGTCAAGAGACCCAGTACTTC. Full variable domain (remainder filled in from reference TRBV18 and TRBJ2-5): NAGVMQNPRHLVRRRGQEARLRCSPMKGHSHVYWYRQLPEEGLKFMVYLQKENIIDESGMPKERFSAEFPKEGPSILRIQQVVRGDSAAYFCASSPGRQETQYFGPGTRLLVL.

This clonotype was counted only a few times. This chain links TRBV12-3 or TRBV12-4 with TRBJ2-5; 12 bases match TRBD2. With 6 bases clipped from V and 5 bases from J, the junction kept 13 bases outside the gene matches. The CDR3 loop spans 17 amino acids. As DNA, the CDR3 is TGTGCCAGCAGCCCTCCTCCTAGCGGGGGGGCCGAGGAGACCCAGTACTTC. Protein product: CASSPPPSGGAEETQYF.

This clonotype is termed medium-sized. V usage is TRBV5-1 and J usage is TRBJ2-3, with D unresolved. The CDR3 consists of 14 residues. The germline V and J ends were trimmed by 4 bases and 1 base, with 10 bases remaining between them. Germline CDR1 SGHRS, CDR2 YFSETQ. Written as DNA, the CDR3 is TGCGCCAGCAGCCCGGACCATGGCACAGATACGCAGTATTTT. Protein product: CASSPDHGTDTQYF.

This clonotype is termed medium-sized (0.01 to 0.1%). J is TRBJ2-2 and V is TRBV30; D might be TRBD1 (5 bases). V was pared by 2 bases and J by 7 bases, with 17 bases between. This CDR3 comprises 15 residues. CDR1 and CDR2 from the germline V gene are GTSNPN and SVGIG (reference sequence). Written as DNA, the CDR3 is TGTGCCTGGAGTAAGGGGCAGGGTCGAGGCGGGGAGCTGTTTTTT. Encoded protein: CAWSKGQGRGGELFF.

The chain links TRBV27 to TRBJ1-6, with no clear D. CDR1 is MNHEY, CDR2 SMNVEV, per germline (reference sequence). V gave up 3 bases and J gave up 0 bases, with 12 bases separating them. The CDR3 is 17 residues long. The CDR3 DNA is TGTGCCAGCAGTTTGAGAAGGGAAAGCTCCTATAATTCACCCCTCCACTTT. Its translation: CASSLRRESSYNSPLHF.

This clonotype was observed once. With a much larger clone just one base away, this may be a read error. V usage is TRBV10-3 and J usage is TRBJ2-1; the D is unclear. V lost 3 bases, J lost 7 bases, and 4 bases lay in between. This CDR3 spans 11 amino acids. The germline V gene encodes CDR1 ENHRY and CDR2 SYGVKD. The CDR3 DNA reads as TGTGCCATCAGTGACGGGAATGAGCAGTTCTTC. It translates to CAISDGNEQFF.

The V gene is TRBV20-1, the J gene TRBJ1-1, with D uncertain. The ends were cut back, 6 bases at V and 3 bases at J, with 8 bases in the middle. The V gene's germline CDR1 is DFQATT and CDR2 SNEGSKA (reference sequence). The CDR3 is made up of 11 amino acids. The CDR3 bases are TGCAGTGCGGTCGGAGACACTGAAGCTTTCTTT. Translation: CSAVGDTEAFF.

This clonotype was picked up a small number of times. The chain combines TRBV20-1 with TRBJ2-2; D gene ambiguous. Germline CDR1 DFQATT, CDR2 SNEGSKA (reference sequence). V was pared by 0 bases and J by 7 bases, with 3 bases between. The CDR3 has 11 amino acids. The CDR3 DNA is TGCAGTGCTAGAGATCTCGGGGAGCTGTTTTTT. Amino acid sequence: CSARDLGELFF.

The chain links TRBV28 to TRBJ1-2; 10 positions match TRBD1. Per germline, CDR1 MDHEN and CDR2 SYDVKM. Unmatched junction bases numbered 6, after V lost 4 bases and J lost 4 bases. CDR3 length equals 15 residues. In nucleotides, the CDR3 is TGTGCCAGCAGTTGGCGGGACAGGGGAAGCTATGGCTACACCTTC. It yields the protein CASSWRDRGSYGYTF.

This clonotype is medium-sized in the sample. This chain links TRBV6-2 or TRBV6-3 with TRBJ2-3; D uncertain. The CDR3 is 14 amino acids. The germline V and J ends were trimmed by 2 bases and 6 bases, with 12 bases remaining between them. Germline V lookup: CDR1 MNHEY, CDR2 SVGEGT. This CDR3 is CASSYGVGQDTQYF. CDR3 in DNA: TGTGCCAGCAGTTACGGGGTCGGGCAGGATACGCAGTATTTT.

This clonotype is labeled as medium-sized (0.01 to 0.1%). This rearrangement joins TRBV12-3 or TRBV12-4 to TRBJ1-1, with no clear D. CDR3 length: 15 residues. Trimming stripped 2 bases from V and 2 bases from J, with 12 bases between. DNA of the CDR3: TGTGCCAGCAGTTTACCCGGGGAGGGTAACACTGAAGCTTTCTTT. It is translated as CASSLPGEGNTEAFF.

V usage is TRBV29-1 and J usage is TRBJ2-3; 12 nucleotides line up with TRBD2. Germline V CDR1 and CDR2: SQVTM, ANQGSEA. Trimming at V came to 3 bases and at J to 4 bases, leaving 5 bases not matched to a gene. The CDR3 has 15 residues. The CDR3 nucleotides read TGCAGCGTTGATGGGCTAGCGGGAGGGCCAGATACGCAGTATTTT. Translation gives CSVDGLAGGPDTQYF.

CDR3 bases: TGCGCCAGCAGCCTAGGGGGGGCCCATAATTCACCCCTCCACTTT. Its protein is CASSLGGAHNSPLHF. The rearrangement uses TRBV4-3 and TRBJ1-6, with TRBD1 as a possible D gene (6 bases). In germline, CDR1 is LGHNA, CDR2 YSLEER. The germline V and J ends were trimmed by 4 bases and 5 bases, with 12 bases remaining between them. The CDR3 totals 15 residues.

There are a few counts of this clonotype. The chain recombines TRBV6-1 with TRBJ1-5, with no clear D. Trimming removed 3 bases at V and 9 bases at J, with 12 bases between. The CDR3 runs to 13 residues. CDR1 and CDR2 (germline): MNHNS, SASEGT. DNA of the CDR3: TGTGCCAGCAGTGAGCTGGACGGTGGGCCCCAGCATTTT. Its protein product is CASSELDGGPQHF.

The chain joins TRBV20-1 to TRBJ2-3; D call uncertain. The germline gives CDR1 DFQATT, CDR2 SNEGSKA (reference sequence). This CDR3 has 12 amino acids. Deletions cut 3 bases from V and 6 bases from J, with 10 bases between. CDR3 region: CSARALADTQYF. The CDR3 bases are TGCAGTGCTAGGGCTTTGGCGGATACGCAGTATTTT.

The V call is TRBV29-1, the J call TRBJ2-7; 8 nucleotides match TRBD2. This CDR3 has 15 amino acids. Germline V gives CDR1 SQVTM, CDR2 ANQGSEA. V shed 6 bases and J 0 bases; nucleotides not matched to a gene: 10. The CDR3 coding sequence is TGCAGCGTGATTAGCGGGACCCTGAGCTCCTACGAGCAGTACTTC. This translates into CSVISGTLSSYEQYF.